This TCR beta chain was captured in a study of blood T cell repertoires in COVID-19 (dated by TCRdb to 2018 to 2020). With regard to the full study: Samples covering the acute and convalescent phases of COVID-19 were provided by collaborators in the United States, Italy and Spain. The prospective study material was composed of cDNA or gDNA derived from T cells, B-cell-depleted T cells, or PBMCs. The samples were drawn from the first 160 participants of the ongoing ImmuneRACE study and from 1,200 or so subjects provided by 6 global collaborators. Deeply sampled blood TCRbeta repertoires from subjects exposed to, actively infected with, or recovered from COVID-19 were included in the dataset. The repertoires were released in a freely available public database intended as a resource for research on the immune response to SARS-CoV-2. Where available, HLA class I and class II types were taken from metadata supplied by the sample provider and were not determined by assay-based typing. Nearly every sample came with metadata listing a de-identified subject ID, COVID-19 status, age in years and sex. General findings and caveats noted by the study authors: Clinical and demographic metadata were provided uncurated, with the amount varying by source and participant.

Each collaborating institution followed its own protocols to collect whole blood in K2EDTA tubes. Collaborator samples were shipped for TCRbeta analysis as frozen whole blood, isolated PBMCs, or DNA extracted from either sample type. CDR1 KGHDR and CDR2 SFDVKD were looked up in the germline V gene. Inclusive of the bounding cysteine and phenylalanine, the CDR3 is 18 residues long. The retained sequence is limited to the CDR3, 54 bases, with the frame set at the first base. V is pruned by 9 bases and J by 1 base, leaving 15 bases of the junction without a gene match. The immunoSEQ Assay, a bias-controlled multiplex PCR, was used to amplify TCRbeta CDR3 regions from genomic DNA. Per the authors' processing: Nucleated cell counts per sample were estimated from amplification of reference gene primers within the assay. Sequence reads were collapsed and filtered to measure the absolute abundance of every unique TCRbeta CDR3 rearrangement. For each sample, productive Simpson clonality was calculated by taking the square root of Simpson's diversity index across productive rearrangements. TCRdb retrieved this table from immuneACCESS and kept in-frame rearrangements only. Not all clones are present; in checked studies, unresolved V genes account for under half, and no reason is known for the remainder. For V, J and clone size, that table is used; D and trimming come from the DNA. The sample includes about 42,000 clones, with 76% observed a single time. The top ten clonotypes cover about 27% of the sample.

This clone was seen a few times. The clone's antigen remains unknown. Base qualities are missing; no much larger clone stands one base away. Specimen: peripheral blood. Recombination connected TRBV24-1 to TRBJ2-2; a stretch of 8 junction bases matches TRBD1. The clonotype was recovered from a man aged 80 or over with acute or convalescent COVID-19. CDR3 region: CATQNRRRDRQNTGELFF. The DNA reads as follows: TGTGCCACCCAAAACCGCCGCCGGGACAGGCAGAACACCGGGGAGCTGTTTTTT.